This TCR beta chain was sequenced during a study of CD8 T cells in Susac syndrome. When the RNA was reverse transcribed, random hexamers were used with an input of 0.5 to 1 ug. By means of immunoSEQ multiplex PCR, TCR beta CDR3 spanning 54 Vbeta and 13 Jbeta underwent amplification. Each CDR3 protein gets one entry after TCRdb re-called the immunoSEQ multiplex PCR reads with MiXCR. The sample contains some 130,000 distinct CDR3 sequences, more than 90% of which appear only once. Study-wide results and limits: By the study's own acknowledgment, its TCR sequencing and HLA analysis included relatively few individuals.

Comments on this clonotype: Its antigen is not known.

Germline V lookup: CDR1 DFQATT, CDR2 SNEGSKA (reference sequence). This CDR3 contains 14 residues. The V and J ends lost 0 bases and 6 bases respectively, with 14 bases between them. Sequenced material: CD4+ T cells from PBMCs. J is TRBJ1-1 and V is TRBV20-1, with a possible D match to TRBD1 (5 bases). This TCR was sampled from a human donor in good health. CDR3 amino acids: CSARDLRRGPEAFF. In DNA, the CDR3 is TGCAGTGCTAGAGATCTACGGAGGGGTCCTGAAGCTTTCTTT.